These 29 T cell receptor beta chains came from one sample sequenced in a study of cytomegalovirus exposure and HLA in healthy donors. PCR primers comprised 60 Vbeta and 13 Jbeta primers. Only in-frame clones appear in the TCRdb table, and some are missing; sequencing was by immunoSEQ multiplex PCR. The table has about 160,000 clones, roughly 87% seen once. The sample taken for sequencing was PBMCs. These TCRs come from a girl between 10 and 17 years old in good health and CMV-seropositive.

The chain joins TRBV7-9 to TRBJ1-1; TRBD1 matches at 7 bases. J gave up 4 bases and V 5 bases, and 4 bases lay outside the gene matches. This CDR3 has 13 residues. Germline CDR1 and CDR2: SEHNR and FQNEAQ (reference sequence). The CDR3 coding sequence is TGTGCCAGCAGCAAACAGGGGACCACTGAAGCTTTCTTT. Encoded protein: CASSKQGTTEAFF.

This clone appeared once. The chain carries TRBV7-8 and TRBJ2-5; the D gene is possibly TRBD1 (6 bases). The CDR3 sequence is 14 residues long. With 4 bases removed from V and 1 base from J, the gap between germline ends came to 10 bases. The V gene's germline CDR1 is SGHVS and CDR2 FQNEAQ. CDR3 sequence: CASSYRDTQETQYF. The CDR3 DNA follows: TGTGCCAGCAGCTACAGGGATACCCAAGAGACCCAGTACTTC.

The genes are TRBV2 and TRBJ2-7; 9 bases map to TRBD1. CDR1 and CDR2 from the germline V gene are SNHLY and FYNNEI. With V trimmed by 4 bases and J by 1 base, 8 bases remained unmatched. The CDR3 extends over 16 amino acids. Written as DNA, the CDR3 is TGTGCCAGCAGTGCCCCCGGACAGGGGTCTTCCTACGAGCAGTACTTC. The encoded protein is CASSAPGQGSSYEQYF. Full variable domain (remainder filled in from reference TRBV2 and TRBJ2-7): EPEVTQTPSHQVTQMGQEVILRCVPISNHLYFYWYRQILGQKVEFLVSFYNNEISEKSEIFDDQFSVERPDGSNFTLKIRSTKLEDSAMYFCASSAPGQGSSYEQYFGPGTRLTVT.

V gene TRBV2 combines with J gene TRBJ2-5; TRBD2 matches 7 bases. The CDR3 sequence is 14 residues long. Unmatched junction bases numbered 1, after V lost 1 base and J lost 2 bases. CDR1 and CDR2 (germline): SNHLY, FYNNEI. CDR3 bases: TGTGCCAGCAGTGAAGAACTAGCGCAAGAGACCCAGTACTTC. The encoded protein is CASSEELAQETQYF.

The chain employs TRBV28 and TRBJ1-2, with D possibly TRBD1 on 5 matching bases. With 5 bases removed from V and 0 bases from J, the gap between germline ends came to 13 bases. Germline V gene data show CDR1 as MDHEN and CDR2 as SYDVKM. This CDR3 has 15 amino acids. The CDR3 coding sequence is TGTGCCAGCAGTACCGTGACAGCCACTAACTATGGCTACACCTTC. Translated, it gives CASSTVTATNYGYTF.

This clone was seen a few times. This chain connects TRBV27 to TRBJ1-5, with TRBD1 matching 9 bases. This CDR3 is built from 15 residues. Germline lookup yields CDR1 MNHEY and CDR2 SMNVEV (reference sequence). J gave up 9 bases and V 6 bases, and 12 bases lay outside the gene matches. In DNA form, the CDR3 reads TGTGCCAGCAGCCGGACAGGGGTTTATGAGTCGCCCCAGCATTTT. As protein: CASSRTGVYESPQHF.

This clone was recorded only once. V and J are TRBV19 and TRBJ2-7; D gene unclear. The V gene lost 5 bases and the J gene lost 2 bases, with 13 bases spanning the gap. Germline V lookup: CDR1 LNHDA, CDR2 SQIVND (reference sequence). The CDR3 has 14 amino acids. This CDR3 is CASSVETETYEQYF. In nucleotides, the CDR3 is TGTGCCAGTAGTGTCGAGACGGAGACCTACGAGCAGTACTTC.

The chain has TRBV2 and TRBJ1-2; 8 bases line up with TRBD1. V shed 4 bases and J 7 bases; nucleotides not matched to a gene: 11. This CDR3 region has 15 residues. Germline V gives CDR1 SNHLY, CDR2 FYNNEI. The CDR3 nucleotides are TGTGCCAGCAGTGGAAGAGGCCAGGGGGCGCGTGGCTACACCTTC. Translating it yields CASSGRGQGARGYTF. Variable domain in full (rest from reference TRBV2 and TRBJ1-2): EPEVTQTPSHQVTQMGQEVILRCVPISNHLYFYWYRQILGQKVEFLVSFYNNEISEKSEIFDDQFSVERPDGSNFTLKIRSTKLEDSAMYFCASSGRGQGARGYTFGSGTRLTVV.

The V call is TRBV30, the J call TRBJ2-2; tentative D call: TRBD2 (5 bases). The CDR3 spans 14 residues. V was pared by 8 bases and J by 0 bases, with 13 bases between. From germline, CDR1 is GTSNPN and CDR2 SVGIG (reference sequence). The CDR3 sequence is CAQRRTSNTGELFF. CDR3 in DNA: TGTGCCCAGCGGCGGACTTCGAACACCGGGGAGCTGTTTTTT.

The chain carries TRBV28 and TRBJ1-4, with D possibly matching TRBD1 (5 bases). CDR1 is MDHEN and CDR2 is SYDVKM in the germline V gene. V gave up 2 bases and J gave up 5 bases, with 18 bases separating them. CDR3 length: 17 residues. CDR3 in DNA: TGTGCCAGCAGTTTAACCCTCCCGGGGGGTAGGAATGAAAAACTGTTTTTT. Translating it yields CASSLTLPGGRNEKLFF.

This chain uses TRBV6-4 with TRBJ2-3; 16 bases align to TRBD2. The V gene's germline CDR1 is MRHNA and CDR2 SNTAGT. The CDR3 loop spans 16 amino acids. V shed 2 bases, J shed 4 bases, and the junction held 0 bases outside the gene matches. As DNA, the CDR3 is TGTGCCAGCAGTGACGGGACTAGCGGGGGGGCAGATACGCAGTATTTT. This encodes CASSDGTSGGADTQYF.

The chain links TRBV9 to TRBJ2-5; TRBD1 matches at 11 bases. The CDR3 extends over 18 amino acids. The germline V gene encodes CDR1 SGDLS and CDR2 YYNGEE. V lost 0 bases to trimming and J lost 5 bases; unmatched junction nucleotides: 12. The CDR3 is CASSVEGDGQGAFETQYF. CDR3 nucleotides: TGTGCCAGCAGCGTAGAGGGCGACGGACAGGGGGCTTTTGAGACCCAGTACTTC. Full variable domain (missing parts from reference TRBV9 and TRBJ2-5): DSGVTQTPKHLITATGQRVTLRCSPRSGDLSVYWYQQSLDQGLQFLIQYYNGEERAKGNILERFSAQQFPDLHSELNLSSLELGDSALYFCASSVEGDGQGAFETQYFGPGTRLLVL.

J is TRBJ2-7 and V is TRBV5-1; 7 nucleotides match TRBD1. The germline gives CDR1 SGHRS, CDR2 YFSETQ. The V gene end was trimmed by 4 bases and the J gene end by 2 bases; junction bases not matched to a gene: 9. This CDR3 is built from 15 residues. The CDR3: CASSPLGTAAYEQYF. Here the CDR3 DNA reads TGCGCCAGCAGCCCCTTAGGGACAGCCGCCTACGAGCAGTACTTC.

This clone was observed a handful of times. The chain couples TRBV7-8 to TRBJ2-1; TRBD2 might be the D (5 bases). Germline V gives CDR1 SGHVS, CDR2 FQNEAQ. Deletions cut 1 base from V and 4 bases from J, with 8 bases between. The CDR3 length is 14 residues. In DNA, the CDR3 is TGTGCCAGCAGCTTAGGACTAACATACAATGAGCAGTTCTTC. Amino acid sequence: CASSLGLTYNEQFF.

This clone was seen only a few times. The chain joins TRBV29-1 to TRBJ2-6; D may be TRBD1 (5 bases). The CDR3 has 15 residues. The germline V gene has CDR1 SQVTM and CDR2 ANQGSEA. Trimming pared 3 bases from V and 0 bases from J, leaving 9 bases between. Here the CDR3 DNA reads TGCAGCGTTGAGGAAAGGGGCTCTGGGGCCAACGTCCTGACTTTC. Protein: CSVEERGSGANVLTF.

The CDR3 region has the DNA TGTGCCAGCAGCCTGGGACAGGGTGACACCATATATTTT. It translates to CASSLGQGDTIYF. This chain connects TRBV5-4 to TRBJ1-3, with TRBD1 matching 9 bases. The CDR3 has 13 residues. V lost 4 bases, J lost 8 bases, and 4 bases stayed unmatched. CDR1 and CDR2 (germline): SGHNT, YYREEE (reference sequence).

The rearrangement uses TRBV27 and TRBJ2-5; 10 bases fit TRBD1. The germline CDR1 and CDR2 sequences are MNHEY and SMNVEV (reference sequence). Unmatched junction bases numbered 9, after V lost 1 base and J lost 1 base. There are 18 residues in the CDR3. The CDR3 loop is CASSLLSPGTGVQETQYF. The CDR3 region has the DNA TGTGCCAGCAGTTTATTAAGTCCCGGGACAGGGGTCCAAGAGACCCAGTACTTC.

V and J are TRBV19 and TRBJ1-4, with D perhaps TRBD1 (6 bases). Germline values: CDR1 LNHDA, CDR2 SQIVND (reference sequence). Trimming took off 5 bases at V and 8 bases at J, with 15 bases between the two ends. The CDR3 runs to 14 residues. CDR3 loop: CASSVGAHGEKLFF. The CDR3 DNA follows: TGTGCCAGTAGTGTGGGGGCTCATGGCGAAAAACTGTTTTTT.

In DNA form, the CDR3 reads TGTGCCAGTACAGACAGGGACTTCCCCTCTGGGGCCAACGTCCTGACTTTC. Protein: CASTDRDFPSGANVLTF. The V gene is TRBV21-1, the J gene TRBJ2-6; TRBD1 is the table's D call, not checked against the DNA. TRBV21-1 counts as a pseudogene. This CDR3 region has 17 residues.

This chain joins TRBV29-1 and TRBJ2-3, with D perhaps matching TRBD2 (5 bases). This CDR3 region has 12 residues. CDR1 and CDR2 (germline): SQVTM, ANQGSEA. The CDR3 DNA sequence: TGCAGTTCTCGACTATCCGGGGATACGCAGTATTTT. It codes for CSSRLSGDTQYF.

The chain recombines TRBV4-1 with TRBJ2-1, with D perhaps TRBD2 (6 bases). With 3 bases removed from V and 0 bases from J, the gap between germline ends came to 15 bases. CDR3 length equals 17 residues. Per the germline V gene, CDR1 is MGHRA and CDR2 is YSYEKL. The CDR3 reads CASSQTTAGGSYNEQFF. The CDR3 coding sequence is TGCGCCAGCAGCCAGACCACAGCGGGCGGCTCCTACAATGAGCAGTTCTTC.

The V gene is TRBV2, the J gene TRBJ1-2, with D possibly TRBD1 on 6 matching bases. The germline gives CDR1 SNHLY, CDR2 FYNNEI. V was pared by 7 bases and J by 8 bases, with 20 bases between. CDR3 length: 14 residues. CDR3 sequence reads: CASTPLITGRGYTF. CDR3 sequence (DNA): TGTGCCAGCACCCCCCTGATAACAGGGAGAGGCTACACCTTC.

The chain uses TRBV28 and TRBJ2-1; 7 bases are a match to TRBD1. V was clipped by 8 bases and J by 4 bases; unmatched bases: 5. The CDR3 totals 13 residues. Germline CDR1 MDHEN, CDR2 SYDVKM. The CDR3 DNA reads TGTGCCAGCGTCAGGGACAGTTACAATGAGCAGTTCTTC. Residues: CASVRDSYNEQFF.

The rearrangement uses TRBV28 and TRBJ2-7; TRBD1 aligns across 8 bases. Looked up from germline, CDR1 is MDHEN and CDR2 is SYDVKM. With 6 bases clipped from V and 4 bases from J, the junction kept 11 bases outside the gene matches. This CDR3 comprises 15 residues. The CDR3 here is CASSRPWDRKYEQYF. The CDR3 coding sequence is TGTGCCAGCAGCAGGCCCTGGGACAGGAAATACGAGCAGTACTTC.

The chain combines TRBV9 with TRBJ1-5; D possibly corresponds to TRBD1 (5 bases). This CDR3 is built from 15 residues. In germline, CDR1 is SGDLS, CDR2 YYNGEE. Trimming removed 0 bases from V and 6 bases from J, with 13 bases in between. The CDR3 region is CASSVDLGPGQPQHF. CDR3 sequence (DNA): TGTGCCAGCAGCGTAGACCTGGGGCCAGGTCAGCCCCAGCATTTT.

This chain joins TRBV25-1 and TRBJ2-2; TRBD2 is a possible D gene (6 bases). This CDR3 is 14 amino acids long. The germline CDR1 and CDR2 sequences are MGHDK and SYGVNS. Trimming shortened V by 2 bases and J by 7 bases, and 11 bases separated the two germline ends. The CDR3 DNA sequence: TGTGCCAGCAGTGAAGTAGGGGAGGACGGGGAGCTGTTTTTT. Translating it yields CASSEVGEDGELFF.

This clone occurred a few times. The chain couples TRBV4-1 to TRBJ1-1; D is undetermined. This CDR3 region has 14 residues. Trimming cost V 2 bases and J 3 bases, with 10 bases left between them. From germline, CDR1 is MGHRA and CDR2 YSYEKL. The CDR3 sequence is CASSQRGGDTEAFF. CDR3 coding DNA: TGCGCCAGCAGCCAACGGGGTGGGGACACTGAAGCTTTCTTT.

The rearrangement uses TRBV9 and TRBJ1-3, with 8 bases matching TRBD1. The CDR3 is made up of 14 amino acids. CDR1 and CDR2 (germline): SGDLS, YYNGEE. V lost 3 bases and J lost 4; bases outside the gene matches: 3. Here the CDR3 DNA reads TGTGCCAGCAGCGGGACAGGGACCGGAAACACCATATATTTT. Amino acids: CASSGTGTGNTIYF.

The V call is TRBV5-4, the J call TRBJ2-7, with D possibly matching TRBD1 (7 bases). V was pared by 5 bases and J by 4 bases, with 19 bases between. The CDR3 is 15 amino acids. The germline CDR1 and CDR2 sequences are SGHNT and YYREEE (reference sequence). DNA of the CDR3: TGTGCCAGCAGGCCCGCGGGACAGAGTCTTTACGAGCAGTACTTC. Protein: CASRPAGQSLYEQYF.